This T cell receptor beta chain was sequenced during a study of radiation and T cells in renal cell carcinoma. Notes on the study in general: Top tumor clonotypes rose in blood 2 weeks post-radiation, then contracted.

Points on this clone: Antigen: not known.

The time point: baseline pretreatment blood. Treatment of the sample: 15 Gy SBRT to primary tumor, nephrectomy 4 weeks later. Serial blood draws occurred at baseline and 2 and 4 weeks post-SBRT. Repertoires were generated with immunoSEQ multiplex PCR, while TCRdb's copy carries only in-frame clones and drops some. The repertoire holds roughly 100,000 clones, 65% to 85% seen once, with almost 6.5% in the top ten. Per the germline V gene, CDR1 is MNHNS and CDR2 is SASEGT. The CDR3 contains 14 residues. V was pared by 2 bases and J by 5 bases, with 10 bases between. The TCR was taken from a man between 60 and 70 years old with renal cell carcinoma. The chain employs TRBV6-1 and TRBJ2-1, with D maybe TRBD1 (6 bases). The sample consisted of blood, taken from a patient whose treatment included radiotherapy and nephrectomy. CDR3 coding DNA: TGTGCCAGCAGTGAACAGGGGCGAAACAATGAGCAGTTCTTC. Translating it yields CASSEQGRNNEQFF.